This T cell receptor (beta chain) was captured in a study of Ad26.COV2.S vaccination and SARS-CoV-2 variants (dated by TCRdb to the early 2020s). For the study in its entirety: Vaccine-arm donors were drawn from COV1001, a multicentre, randomized, double-blind, placebo-controlled phase I-IIa trial of Ad26.COV2.S in healthy adults. Dosing of Ad26.COV2.S was intramuscular, at either 5x10^10 or 1x10^11 viral particles, delivered as one shot or as two shots spaced 56 days apart. The specificity and breadth of SARS-CoV-2-reactive T cell receptors after Ad26.COV2.S vaccination were assessed by TCRbeta repertoire sequencing. The TCR-sequenced set comprised around 30 samples: approximately 19 Ad26.COV2.S vaccine recipients, 5 placebo recipients and 8 SARS-CoV-2 convalescent individuals. Trial participants were randomized into five groups of five: low-dose or high-dose Ad26.COV2.S given once or twice, or placebo on both occasions. Investigators did not know the trial group allocation while performing experiments and assessing outcomes. Here is what the overall study found, with its caveats: Vaccine and placebo recipients had comparable non-spike TCR breadth, which fits with the vaccine containing only spike. The study was not powered for comparison of responses between vaccine doses or regimens. Spike-specific TCR breadth was higher in Ad26.COV2.S recipients than in placebo recipients (P = 0.0014). Substantial breadth of spike-specific CD8+ and CD4+ T cell responses was reported after vaccination. The authors noted that total T cell responses may have been underestimated by the TCR breadth and depth analyses.

TCRbeta CDR3 regions were sequenced with the immunoSEQ Assay. After extraction, genomic DNA underwent amplification by bias-controlled multiplex PCR, followed by high-throughput sequencing. Per the original workflow: Collapsing and filtering of sequences were performed to quantify the absolute abundance of each unique TCRbeta CDR3 region. Usable DNA was measured by amplifying reference genes present in all nucleated cells, and TCRbeta template counts were normalized to that usable DNA to estimate T cell fraction. Repertoire TCRs were annotated as SARS-CoV-2-specific by exact matching of V gene, CDR3 amino acid sequence and J gene to a known reactive TCR set. The reference SARS-CoV-2 TCR set was obtained from MIRA and was filtered for enrichment in COVID-19-positive ImmuneCODE repertoires, whereby public or cross-reactive TCRs were removed. Drawing on the MIRA antigens, annotated TCRs were analysed further at the level of specific ORF or position within ORF. Breadth was defined as the number of annotated unique rearrangements divided by the total number of unique productive rearrangements, and depth was defined as the summed frequency of the annotated unique rearrangements. Group comparisons of TCR breadth used two-sided Wilcoxon rank-sum tests. TCRdb's version of the immuneACCESS table is confined to in-frame rearrangements and falls short of the full clone set. An unresolved V gene accounts for under half of the shortfall where checked; the remainder is of unknown origin. D and trimming were read from the DNA, whereas the V and J calls and clone size are those reported in that table. The sample table holds fewer than 400,000 clones, of which roughly 90% were seen once. About 2% of the sample belongs to the ten largest clones.

The treatment or condition label here, explained by the study, means: some 19 received Ad26.COV2.S at low or high dose, single or two shots; 5 received placebo; per-sample allocation not given. For vaccine and placebo recipients, repertoires were sequenced using samples collected on day 63 after the first injection. In Cohort 1b, around 25 adults aged 18-55 years were enrolled at a single site in Boston, USA, between 29 July and 7 August 2020. Ad26.COV2.S was a replication-incompetent adenovirus type 26 vector that expressed a prefusion-stabilized SARS-CoV-2 spike protein derived from the original Wuhan strain. The sample holds one count of this clone. Its antigen remains undetermined. One base away there is no much larger clone; base qualities are not given. Its CDR3 holds 15 amino acids, cysteine through phenylalanine. Only the CDR3 DNA stays, 45 bases, in frame from base 1. Reading the germline V gene gives CDR1 SGHVS and CDR2 FQNEAQ. Cut back by 5 bases and 3 bases, the V and J ends lie 17 bases apart.

The sequence was collected from a person aged 18-60 years who received the Ad26.COV2.S COVID-19 vaccine or a placebo. The sample consisted of peripheral blood, taken in a trial of Ad26.COV2.S vaccine versus placebo. This sequence uses TRBV7-8 and TRBJ2-7; D gene: possibly TRBD1, on 7 matching bases. The DNA sequence is TGTGCCAGCAGCCAAAAAACAGGGGACTTCTACGAGCAGTACTTC. Translation gives CASSQKTGDFYEQYF.